The 15 T cell receptor beta chains given below trace back to one sample, sequenced in a study of sequential checkpoint blockade in melanoma. Data came from immunoSEQ multiplex PCR; TCRdb stores just in-frame clones and leaves some out. This sample has some 6,000 clones, with roughly 50% found just once. Sample treatment: randomized to nivolumab then ipilimumab (arm A) or the reverse (arm B). This material consisted of CD8+ T cells sorted from blood (inferred from file names), taken from a patient given nivolumab and ipilimumab in sequence. The source of these receptors is a human donor with melanoma.

The CDR3 DNA reads TGTGCCAGCAGCTTAAATGGAGGACCCGATCAGCCCCAGCATTTT. It codes for CASSLNGGPDQPQHF. V gene TRBV7-3 combines with J gene TRBJ1-5; D uncertain. The CDR3 covers 15 residues. From germline, CDR1 is SGHTA and CDR2 FQGTGA. Trimming left V 1 base short and J 5 bases short, with 12 bases between.

The chain has TRBV27 and TRBJ1-5; D ambiguous. V lost 3 bases to trimming and J lost 4 bases, with 13 bases between them. The V gene's germline CDR1 is MNHEY and CDR2 SMNVEV (reference sequence). This CDR3 has 15 residues. The CDR3, as DNA: TGTGCCAGCAGTTTTTTAGGGAGTCGGAATCAGCCCCAGCATTTT. It encodes CASSFLGSRNQPQHF.

The chain has TRBV6-6 and TRBJ2-7; 7 bases line up with TRBD1. V was clipped by 7 bases and J by 2 bases; unmatched bases: 8. This CDR3 has 14 residues. CDR1 is MNHNY, CDR2 SVGAGI, per germline (reference sequence). Here the CDR3 DNA reads TGTGCCAGCAACCGGGACAGTTTCGCCTACGAGCAGTACTTC. It codes for CASNRDSFAYEQYF.

This clone was observed a few times. Here the CDR3 reads CASSWGSGFNYEQYF. The CDR3 DNA is TGTGCCAGCAGCTGGGGTTCGGGGTTCAACTACGAGCAGTACTTC. The chain links TRBV5-6 to TRBJ2-7; TRBD2 is a possible D gene (5 bases). CDR1 is SGHDT and CDR2 is YYEEEE in the germline V gene. V lost 3 bases to trimming and J lost 3 bases, with 16 bases between them. The CDR3 sequence is 15 residues long.

The chain is built from TRBV9 and TRBJ2-1, with a tentative D call TRBD2 (6 bases). CDR1 is SGDLS, CDR2 YYNGEE, per germline. This CDR3 contains 17 residues. V gave up 0 bases and J gave up 0 bases, with 13 bases separating them. CDR3 sequence: CASSVAGGPSSYNEQFF. As DNA, the CDR3 is TGTGCCAGCAGCGTAGCCGGGGGACCAAGCTCCTACAATGAGCAGTTCTTC.

In its sample, this clone was seen once. The gene calls are TRBV11-2 and TRBJ2-7; tentative D call: TRBD1 (5 bases). CDR3 length: 14 amino acids. V shed 1 base and J shed 5 bases, with 12 bases lying between them. Germline loops: CDR1 SGHAT, CDR2 FQNNGV. DNA of the CDR3: TGTGCCAGCAGCTTAGCAGGTAACAGGCACGAGCAGTACTTC. Protein: CASSLAGNRHEQYF.

The rearrangement joins TRBV29-1 to TRBJ2-1, with TRBD2 matching 12 bases. Germline CDR1 reads SQVTM; CDR2 reads ANQGSEA. The CDR3 is made up of 15 amino acids. J was trimmed by 6 bases and V by 4 bases; bases with no gene match: 7. The CDR3: CSVGATSGRGNEQFF. In DNA form, the CDR3 reads TGCAGCGTTGGTGCGACTAGCGGGAGAGGCAATGAGCAGTTCTTC.

This clone was seen a handful of times. The chain has TRBV2 and TRBJ2-1; 7 nucleotides match TRBD1. This CDR3 is built from 15 residues. Germline-derived CDR1 and CDR2 are SNHLY and FYNNEI. V lost 6 bases and J lost 5; bases outside the gene matches: 10. The CDR3 loop is CASSGRQGVNNEQFF. As DNA, the CDR3 is TGTGCCAGCAGCGGACGACAGGGAGTTAACAATGAGCAGTTCTTC.

This clone was observed a few times. The chain carries TRBV10-1 and TRBJ2-7; 11 bases match TRBD2. With V trimmed by 3 bases and J by 5 bases, 3 bases remained unmatched. This CDR3 is 14 amino acids long. Germline V gene data show CDR1 as WNHNN and CDR2 as SYGVQD (reference sequence). As DNA, the CDR3 is TGCGCCAGCAGTGAACTAGCGGGAGATCACGAGCAGTACTTC. Translation: CASSELAGDHEQYF.

The chain employs TRBV7-8 and TRBJ2-5, with 8 bases aligning to TRBD1. The CDR3 is 16 amino acids. Germline trimming cut 3 bases from V and 4 bases from J; bases unmatched to any gene: 10. The germline CDR1 and CDR2 sequences are SGHVS and FQNEAQ. Here the CDR3 DNA reads TGTGCCAGCAGCTTTAGGAGGACAGGGAGCCCAGAGACCCAGTACTTC. Amino acid sequence: CASSFRRTGSPETQYF.

This clone is a singleton in its sample. The junction differs from germline at one of its ends, possibly a read error. The genes are TRBV6-1 and TRBJ1-2, with 8 positions matching TRBD1. This CDR3 region has 14 residues. The germline gives CDR1 MNHNS, CDR2 SASEGT. CDR3 sequence: CASSVLETGDGYTF. In nucleotides, the CDR3 is TGTGCCAGCAGTGTATTAGAGACAGGGGATGGCTACACCTTT.

As regards this clone: Because the CDR3 is missing its conserved closing phenylalanine or tryptophan, this is likely a read error. CDR3 sequence reads: CASSEAFL. Here the CDR3 DNA reads TGTGCCAGCAGCGAAGCTTTCTTG. The rearrangement links TRBV2 to TRBJ1-1, with D uncertain. The CDR3 totals 8 residues. Germline values: CDR1 SNHLY, CDR2 FYNNEI.

In nucleotides, the CDR3 is TGTGCCAGCAGCTTAGTCAACGGCGGGAATGAGCAGTTCTTC. Encoded protein: CASSLVNGGNEQFF. The V call is TRBV11-2, the J call TRBJ2-1; maybe TRBD2 (5 bases). Germline-derived CDR1 and CDR2 are SGHAT and FQNNGV. The CDR3 consists of 14 residues. V lost 1 base to trimming and J lost 7 bases, with 11 bases between them. Full variable domain (outside the CDR3, taken from reference TRBV11-2 and TRBJ2-1): EAGVAQSPRYKIIEKRQSVAFWCNPISGHATLYWYQQILGQGPKLLIQFQNNGVVDDSQLPKDRFSAERLKGVDSTLKIQPAKLEDSAVYLCASSLVNGGNEQFFGPGTRLTVL.

The chain has TRBV7-3 and TRBJ2-5, with unresolved D. The V and J ends lost 2 bases and 5 bases respectively, with 12 bases between them. Germline V CDR1 and CDR2: SGHTA, FQGTGA. CDR3 size: 14 residues. The CDR3, as DNA: TGTGCCAGCAGCTTAGAGATGACTTTCGAGACCCAGTACTTC. Translated: CASSLEMTFETQYF. The whole variable domain, filled in from reference TRBV7-3 and TRBJ2-5, reads GAGVSQTPSNKVTEKGKYVELRCDPISGHTALYWYRQSLGQGPEFLIYFQGTGAADDSGLPNDRFFAVRPEGSVSTLKIQRTERGDSAVYLCASSLEMTFETQYFGPGTRLLVL.

The rearrangement links TRBV9 to TRBJ2-7, with D possibly TRBD1 on 6 matching bases. Trimming left V 0 bases short and J 5 bases short, with 9 bases between. Per germline, CDR1 SGDLS and CDR2 YYNGEE. The CDR3 is 13 residues long. The CDR3 bases are TGTGCCAGCAGCGTAGTAGGGGGAGACGAGCAGTACTTC. As protein: CASSVVGGDEQYF.